Detailed here is one T cell receptor beta chain. In the original analysis: Using reference gene primer amplification, nucleated cell counts were estimated. The assay was immunoSEQ multiplex PCR, and TCRdb's table has in-frame clones only and misses some. The V and J calls and clone size come from that table; D and trimming were worked out from the DNA. The sample records roughly 38,000 clones, 85% being singletons. V lost 3 bases and J 0 bases, leaving 6 bases between the germline ends. This CDR3 comprises 12 residues. Germline-derived CDR1 and CDR2 are DFQATT and SNEGSKA (reference sequence). This sample is drawn from a study of blood T cell repertoires in COVID-19. Study context: Some COVID-19 samples were acute and others convalescent; all came from the United States, Italy and Spain. T cells, B-cell-depleted T cells, or PBMCs supplied cDNA or gDNA.

The chain is built from TRBV20-1 and TRBJ2-7; D unclear. The material sequenced was peripheral blood. This TCR was recovered from a human donor in a cohort sampled during active COVID-19. CDR3 DNA sequence: TGCAGTGCTAGTAAGAGCTCCTACGAGCAGTACTTC. Translating it yields CSASKSSYEQYF.